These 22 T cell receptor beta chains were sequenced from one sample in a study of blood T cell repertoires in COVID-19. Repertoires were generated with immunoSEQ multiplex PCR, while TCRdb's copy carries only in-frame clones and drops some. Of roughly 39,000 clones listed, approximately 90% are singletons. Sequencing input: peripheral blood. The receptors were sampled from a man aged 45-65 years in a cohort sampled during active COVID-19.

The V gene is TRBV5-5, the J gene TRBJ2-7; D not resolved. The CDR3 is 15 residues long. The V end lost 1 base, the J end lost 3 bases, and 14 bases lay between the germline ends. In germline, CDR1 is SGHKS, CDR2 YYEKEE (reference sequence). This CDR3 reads CASSLYSGQVYEQYV. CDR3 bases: TGTGCCAGCAGCTTGTATTCTGGGCAGGTCTACGAGCAGTACGTC.

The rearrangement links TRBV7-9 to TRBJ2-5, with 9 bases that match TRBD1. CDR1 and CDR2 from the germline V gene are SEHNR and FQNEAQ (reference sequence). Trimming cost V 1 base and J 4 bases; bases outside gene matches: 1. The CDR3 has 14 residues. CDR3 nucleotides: TGTGCCAGCAGCTTAGGGACAGGGGTAGAGACCCAGTACTTC. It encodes CASSLGTGVETQYF.

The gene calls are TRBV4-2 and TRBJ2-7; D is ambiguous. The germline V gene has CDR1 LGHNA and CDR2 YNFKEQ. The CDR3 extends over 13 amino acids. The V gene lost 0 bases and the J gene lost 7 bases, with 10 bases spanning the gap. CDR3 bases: TGTGCCAGCAGCCAAGATAGGTCAGGAGAGCAGTACGTC. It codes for CASSQDRSGEQYV.

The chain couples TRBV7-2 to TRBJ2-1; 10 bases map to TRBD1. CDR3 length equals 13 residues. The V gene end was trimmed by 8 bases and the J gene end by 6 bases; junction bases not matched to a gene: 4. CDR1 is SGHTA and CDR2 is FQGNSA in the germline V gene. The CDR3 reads CASLGQGFNEQFF. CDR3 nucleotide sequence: TGTGCCAGCTTGGGACAGGGGTTCAATGAGCAGTTCTTC.

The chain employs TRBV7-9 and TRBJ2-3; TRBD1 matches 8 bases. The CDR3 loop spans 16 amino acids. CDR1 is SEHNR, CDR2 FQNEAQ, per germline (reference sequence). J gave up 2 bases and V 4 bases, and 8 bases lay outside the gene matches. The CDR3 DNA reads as TGTGCCAGCAGCTGGCCAGACAGGGGATACACAGATACGCAGTATTTT. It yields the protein CASSWPDRGYTDTQYF.

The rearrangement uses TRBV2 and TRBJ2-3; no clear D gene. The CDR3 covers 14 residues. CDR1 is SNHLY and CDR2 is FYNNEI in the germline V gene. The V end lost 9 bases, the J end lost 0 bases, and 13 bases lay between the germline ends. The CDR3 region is CASRLEPSTDTQYF. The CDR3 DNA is TGTGCCAGTAGACTGGAACCTAGCACAGATACGCAGTATTTT. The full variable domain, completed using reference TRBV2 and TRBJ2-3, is EPEVTQTPSHQVTQMGQEVILRCVPISNHLYFYWYRQILGQKVEFLVSFYNNEISEKSEIFDDQFSVERPDGSNFTLKIRSTKLEDSAMYFCASRLEPSTDTQYFGPGTRLTVL.

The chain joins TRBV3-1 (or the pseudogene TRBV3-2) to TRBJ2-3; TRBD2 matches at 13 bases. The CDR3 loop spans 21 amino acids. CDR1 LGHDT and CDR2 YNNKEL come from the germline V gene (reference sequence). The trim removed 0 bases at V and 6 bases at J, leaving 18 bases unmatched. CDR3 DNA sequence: TGTGCCAGCAGCCAAGATACACTACTAGCGGGGGGGCTTCCTCAGGCGGATACGCAGTATTTT. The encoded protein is CASSQDTLLAGGLPQADTQYF.

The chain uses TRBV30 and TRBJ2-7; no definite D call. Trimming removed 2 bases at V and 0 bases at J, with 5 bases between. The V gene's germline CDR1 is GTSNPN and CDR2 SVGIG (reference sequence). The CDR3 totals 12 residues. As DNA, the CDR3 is TGTGCCTGGAGTCCAGGCTCCTACGAGCAGTACTTC. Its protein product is CAWSPGSYEQYF.

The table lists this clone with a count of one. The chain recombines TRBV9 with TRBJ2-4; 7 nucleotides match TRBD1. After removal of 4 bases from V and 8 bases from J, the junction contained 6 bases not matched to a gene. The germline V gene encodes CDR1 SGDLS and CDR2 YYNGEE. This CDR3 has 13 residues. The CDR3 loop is CASSLGGGDIQYF. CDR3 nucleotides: TGTGCCAGCAGCTTAGGGGGCGGTGACATTCAGTACTTC.

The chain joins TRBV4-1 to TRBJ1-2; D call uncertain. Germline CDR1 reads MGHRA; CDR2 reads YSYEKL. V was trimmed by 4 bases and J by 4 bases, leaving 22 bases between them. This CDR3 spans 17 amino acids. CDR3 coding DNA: TGCGCCAGCAGCCCCCCGGGCAACTCGGGAAGTAGCTATGGCTACACCTTC. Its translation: CASSPPGNSGSSYGYTF.

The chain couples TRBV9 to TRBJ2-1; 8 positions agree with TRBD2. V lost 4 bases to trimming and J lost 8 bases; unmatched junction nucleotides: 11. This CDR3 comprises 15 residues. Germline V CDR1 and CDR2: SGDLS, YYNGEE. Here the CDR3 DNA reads TGTGCCAGCAGCCTAGAGGGACTAGAGCAATATGAGCAGTTCTTC. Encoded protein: CASSLEGLEQYEQFF.

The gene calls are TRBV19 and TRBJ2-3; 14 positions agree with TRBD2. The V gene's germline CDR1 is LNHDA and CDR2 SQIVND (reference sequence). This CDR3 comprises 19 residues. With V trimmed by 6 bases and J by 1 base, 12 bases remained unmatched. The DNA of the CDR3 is TGTGCCAGTAGATCAAGGGGACTAGCGGGAGTGGGGGGCACAGATACGCAGTATTTT. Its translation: CASRSRGLAGVGGTDTQYF.

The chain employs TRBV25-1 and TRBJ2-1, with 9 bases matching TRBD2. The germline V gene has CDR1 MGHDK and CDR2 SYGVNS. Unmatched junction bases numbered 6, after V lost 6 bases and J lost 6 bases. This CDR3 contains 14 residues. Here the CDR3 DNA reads TGTGCCAGCAGAATAGCGGGAGAGGTCAATGAGCAGTTCTTC. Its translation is CASRIAGEVNEQFF.

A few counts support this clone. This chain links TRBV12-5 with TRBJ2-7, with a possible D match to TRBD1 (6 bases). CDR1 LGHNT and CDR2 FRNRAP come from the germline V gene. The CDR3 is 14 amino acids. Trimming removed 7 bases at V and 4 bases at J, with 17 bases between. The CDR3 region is CASEGWGQGYEQYV. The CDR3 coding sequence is TGTGCTAGTGAGGGCTGGGGGCAGGGATACGAGCAGTACGTC.

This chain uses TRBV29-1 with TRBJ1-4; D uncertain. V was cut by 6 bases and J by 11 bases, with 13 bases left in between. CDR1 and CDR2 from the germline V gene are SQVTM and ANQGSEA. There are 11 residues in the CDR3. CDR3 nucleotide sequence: TGCAGCGTAGGGCTGGGGAGTAAACTGTTTTTT. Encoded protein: CSVGLGSKLFF.

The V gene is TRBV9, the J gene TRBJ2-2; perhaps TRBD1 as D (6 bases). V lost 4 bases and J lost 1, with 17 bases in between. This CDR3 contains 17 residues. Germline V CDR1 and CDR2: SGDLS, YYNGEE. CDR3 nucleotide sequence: TGTGCCAGCAGCAATCCCCGCGAGACAGGGAACACCGGGGAGCTGTTTTTT. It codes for CASSNPRETGNTGELFF.

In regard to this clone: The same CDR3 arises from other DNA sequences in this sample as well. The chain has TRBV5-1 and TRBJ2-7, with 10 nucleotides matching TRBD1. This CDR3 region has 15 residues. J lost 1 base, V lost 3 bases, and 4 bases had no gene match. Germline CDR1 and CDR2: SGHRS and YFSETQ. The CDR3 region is CASSSGTGVSYEQYF. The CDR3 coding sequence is TGCGCCAGCAGCTCTGGGACAGGGGTATCCTACGAGCAGTACTTC.

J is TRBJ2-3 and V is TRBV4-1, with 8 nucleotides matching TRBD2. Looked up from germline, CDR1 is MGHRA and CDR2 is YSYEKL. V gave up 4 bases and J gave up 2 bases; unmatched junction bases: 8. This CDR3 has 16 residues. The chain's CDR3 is CASSPVGGAYTDTQYF. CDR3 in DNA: TGCGCCAGCAGCCCCGTCGGGGGGGCTTACACAGATACGCAGTATTTT.

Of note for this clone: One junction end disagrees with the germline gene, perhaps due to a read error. In nucleotides, the CDR3 is TGTGCCAGCCCACCACCGCTCGGAGATAATGAAAAACTGTTTTTT. Translated: CASPPPLGDNEKLFF. The chain employs TRBV18 and TRBJ1-4, with unresolved D. Germline V CDR1 and CDR2: KGHSH, LQKENI. The CDR3 totals 15 residues.

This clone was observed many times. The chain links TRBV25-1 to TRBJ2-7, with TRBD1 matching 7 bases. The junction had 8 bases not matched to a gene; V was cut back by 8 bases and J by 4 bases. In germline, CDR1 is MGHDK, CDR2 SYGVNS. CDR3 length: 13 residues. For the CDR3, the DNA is TGTGCCAGCGCCGCCACAGGGGCTTACGAGCAGTACGTC. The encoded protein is CASAATGAYEQYV.

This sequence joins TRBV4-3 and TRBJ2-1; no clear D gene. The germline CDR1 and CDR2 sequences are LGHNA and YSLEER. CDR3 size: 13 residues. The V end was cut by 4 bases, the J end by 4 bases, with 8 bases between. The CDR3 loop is CASSPTPYNEQFF. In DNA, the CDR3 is TGCGCCAGCAGCCCGACTCCATACAATGAGCAGTTCTTC.

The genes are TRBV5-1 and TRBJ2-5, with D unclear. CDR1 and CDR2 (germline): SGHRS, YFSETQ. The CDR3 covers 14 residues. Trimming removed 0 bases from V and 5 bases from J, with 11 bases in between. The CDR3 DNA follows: TGCGCCAGCAGCTTGGCCACCCGCCGGGAGACCCAGTACTTC. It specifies CASSLATRRETQYF.